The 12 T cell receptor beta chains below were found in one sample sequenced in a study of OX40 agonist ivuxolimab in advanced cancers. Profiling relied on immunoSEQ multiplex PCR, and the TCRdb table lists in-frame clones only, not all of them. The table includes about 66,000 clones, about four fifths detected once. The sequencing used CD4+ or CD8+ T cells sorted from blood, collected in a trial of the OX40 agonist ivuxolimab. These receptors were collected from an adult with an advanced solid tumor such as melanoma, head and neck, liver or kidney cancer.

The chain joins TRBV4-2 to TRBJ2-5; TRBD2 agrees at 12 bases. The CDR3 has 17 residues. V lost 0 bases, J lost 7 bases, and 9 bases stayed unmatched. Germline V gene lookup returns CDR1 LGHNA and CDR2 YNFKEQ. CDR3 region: CASSQEASGRADGTQYF. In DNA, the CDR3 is TGTGCCAGCAGCCAAGAGGCTAGCGGGAGGGCCGACGGGACCCAGTACTTC.

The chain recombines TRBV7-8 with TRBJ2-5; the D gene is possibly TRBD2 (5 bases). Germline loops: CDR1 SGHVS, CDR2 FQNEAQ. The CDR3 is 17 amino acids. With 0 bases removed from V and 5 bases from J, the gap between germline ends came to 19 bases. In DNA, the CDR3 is TGTGCCAGCAGCTTAGCCCCGACGCGCCTAGCTGTCGAGACCCAGTACTTC. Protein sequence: CASSLAPTRLAVETQYF.

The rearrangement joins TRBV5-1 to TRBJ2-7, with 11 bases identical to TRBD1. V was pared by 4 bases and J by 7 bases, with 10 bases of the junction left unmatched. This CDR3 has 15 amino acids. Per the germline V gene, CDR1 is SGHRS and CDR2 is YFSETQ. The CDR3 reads CASSMTGQGAGEQYF. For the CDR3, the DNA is TGCGCCAGCAGCATGACCGGACAGGGGGCAGGGGAGCAGTACTTC.

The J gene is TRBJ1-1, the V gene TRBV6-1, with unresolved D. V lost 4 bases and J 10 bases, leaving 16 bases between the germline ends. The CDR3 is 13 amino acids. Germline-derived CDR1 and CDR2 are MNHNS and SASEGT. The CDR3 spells CASSAPGTFGAFF. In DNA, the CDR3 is TGTGCCAGCAGTGCCCCAGGTACGTTCGGAGCTTTCTTT.

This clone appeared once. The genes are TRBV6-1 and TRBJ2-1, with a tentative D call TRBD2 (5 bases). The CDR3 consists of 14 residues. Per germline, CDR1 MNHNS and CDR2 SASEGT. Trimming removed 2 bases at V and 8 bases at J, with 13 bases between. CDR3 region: CASSESRSGYEQFF. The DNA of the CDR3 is TGTGCCAGCAGTGAATCGCGATCGGGATATGAGCAGTTCTTC.

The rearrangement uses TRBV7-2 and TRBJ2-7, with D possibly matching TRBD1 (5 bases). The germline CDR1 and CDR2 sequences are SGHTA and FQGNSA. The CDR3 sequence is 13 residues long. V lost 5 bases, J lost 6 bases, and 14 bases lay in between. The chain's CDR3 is CASSQQGRGEQYF. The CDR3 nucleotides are TGTGCCAGCAGCCAGCAGGGTCGCGGCGAGCAGTACTTC.

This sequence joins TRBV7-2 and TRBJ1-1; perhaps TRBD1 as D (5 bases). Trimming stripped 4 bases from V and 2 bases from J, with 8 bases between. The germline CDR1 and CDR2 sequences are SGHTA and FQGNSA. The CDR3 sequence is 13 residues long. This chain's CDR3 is CASSSQGNTEAFF. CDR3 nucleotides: TGTGCCAGCAGCTCCCAGGGAAACACTGAAGCTTTCTTT.

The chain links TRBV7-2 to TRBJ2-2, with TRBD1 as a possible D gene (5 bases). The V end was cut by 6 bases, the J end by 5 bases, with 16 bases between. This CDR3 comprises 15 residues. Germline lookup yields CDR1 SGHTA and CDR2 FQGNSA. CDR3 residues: CASSQDNRITGELFF. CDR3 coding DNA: TGTGCCAGCAGTCAGGACAATAGGATTACCGGGGAGCTGTTTTTT.

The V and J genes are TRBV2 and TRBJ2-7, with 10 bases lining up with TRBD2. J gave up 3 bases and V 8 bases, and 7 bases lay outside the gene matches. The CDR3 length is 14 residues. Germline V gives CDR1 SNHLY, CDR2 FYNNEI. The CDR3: CASETSGTFYEQYF. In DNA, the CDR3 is TGTGCCAGCGAAACTAGCGGGACCTTCTACGAGCAGTACTTC.

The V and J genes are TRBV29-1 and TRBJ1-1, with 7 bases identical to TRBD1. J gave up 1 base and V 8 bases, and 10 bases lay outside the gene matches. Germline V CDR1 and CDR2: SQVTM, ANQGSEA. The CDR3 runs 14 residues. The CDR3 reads CSSARGEGNTEAFF. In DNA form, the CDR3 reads TGCAGCTCGGCCAGGGGGGAGGGGAACACTGAAGCTTTCTTT.

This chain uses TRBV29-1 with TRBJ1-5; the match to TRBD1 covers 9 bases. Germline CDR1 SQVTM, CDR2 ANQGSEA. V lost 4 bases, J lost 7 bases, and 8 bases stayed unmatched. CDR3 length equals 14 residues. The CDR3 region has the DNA TGCAGCGTTGGGGCACAGGGGGCAGGCCAGCCCCAGCATTTT. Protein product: CSVGAQGAGQPQHF.

The CDR3 DNA reads TGTGCCAGCAGATCTCGACCCGGAGAGGGCACTGAAGCTTTCTTT. Translation gives CASRSRPGEGTEAFF. The chain employs TRBV6-5 and TRBJ1-1; no reliable D call. The length of the CDR3 is 15 residues. Trimming removed 6 bases at V and 4 bases at J, with 18 bases between. Germline V CDR1 and CDR2: MNHEY, SVGAGI.